This TCR beta chain was recorded in a study of shared clonotypes between healthy human individuals. Looking at the study overall: Per donor, three plates held CD4 naive cells, three held CD4 memory, two held CD8 naive and one held CD8 memory.

The data were produced by immunoSEQ multiplex PCR, yet TCRdb's version contains in-frame clones alone and is incomplete. The sample holds hundreds of thousands of clones, 95% to 97% seen once. This clone was seen just once. The naive CD8 population came from CD45RO-negative cells selected for CCR7, without terminally differentiated effector memory CD45RA+ cells. The V and J ends lost 4 bases and 3 bases, in that order; junction bases with no gene match: 8. CDR1 is MNHEY and CDR2 is SMNVEV in the germline V gene (reference sequence). The CDR3 is 17 amino acids. The rearrangement links TRBV27 to TRBJ1-5; 11 positions agree with TRBD1. The receptor's source is a woman in her 30s in good health. The sample comprised naive CD8+ T cells sorted from blood. The CDR3 here is CASSSSGQGAHNQPQHF. DNA of the CDR3: TGTGCCAGCAGTTCCTCAGGACAGGGGGCCCACAATCAGCCCCAGCATTTT.